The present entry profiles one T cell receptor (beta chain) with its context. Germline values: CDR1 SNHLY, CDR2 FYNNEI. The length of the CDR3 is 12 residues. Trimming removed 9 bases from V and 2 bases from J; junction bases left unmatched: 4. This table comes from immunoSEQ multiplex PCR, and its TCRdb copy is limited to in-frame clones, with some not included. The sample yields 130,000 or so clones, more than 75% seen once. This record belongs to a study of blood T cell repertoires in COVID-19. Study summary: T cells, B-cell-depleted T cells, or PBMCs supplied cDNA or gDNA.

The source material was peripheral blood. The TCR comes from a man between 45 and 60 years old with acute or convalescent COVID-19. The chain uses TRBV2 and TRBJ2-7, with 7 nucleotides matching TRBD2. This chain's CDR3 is CAREGTTYEQYF. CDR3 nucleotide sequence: TGTGCCAGAGAGGGGACTACCTACGAGCAGTACTTC.